This TCR beta chain was identified during a study of shared clonotypes between healthy human individuals. Points from the study as a whole: Estimated richness was generally greater in naive than memory subsets.

Germline loops: CDR1 SNHLY, CDR2 FYNNEI. The CDR3 covers 12 residues. Trimming shortened V by 6 bases and J by 6 bases, and 11 bases separated the two germline ends. The sample holds a few counts of this clone. The target antigen is unknown. Across several immunoSEQ plates, the genomic DNA of each subset was split evenly. Sequencing used immunoSEQ multiplex PCR; TCRdb keeps in-frame clones, though not all of them. The sample consists of over a million clones, approximately 80% of them appearing once. Sequencing input: memory CD4+ T cells from PBMCs. Subset defined: CD45RA-negative fraction. The receptor was isolated from a young man in good health. Some clones in this sample may be carry-over from other donors' samples. The chain recombines TRBV2 with TRBJ1-1, with a tentative D call TRBD1 (5 bases). The CDR3 DNA reads as TGTGCCAGCAGGGAAAGGGGACCTGAAGCTTTCTTT. Protein: CASRERGPEAFF.